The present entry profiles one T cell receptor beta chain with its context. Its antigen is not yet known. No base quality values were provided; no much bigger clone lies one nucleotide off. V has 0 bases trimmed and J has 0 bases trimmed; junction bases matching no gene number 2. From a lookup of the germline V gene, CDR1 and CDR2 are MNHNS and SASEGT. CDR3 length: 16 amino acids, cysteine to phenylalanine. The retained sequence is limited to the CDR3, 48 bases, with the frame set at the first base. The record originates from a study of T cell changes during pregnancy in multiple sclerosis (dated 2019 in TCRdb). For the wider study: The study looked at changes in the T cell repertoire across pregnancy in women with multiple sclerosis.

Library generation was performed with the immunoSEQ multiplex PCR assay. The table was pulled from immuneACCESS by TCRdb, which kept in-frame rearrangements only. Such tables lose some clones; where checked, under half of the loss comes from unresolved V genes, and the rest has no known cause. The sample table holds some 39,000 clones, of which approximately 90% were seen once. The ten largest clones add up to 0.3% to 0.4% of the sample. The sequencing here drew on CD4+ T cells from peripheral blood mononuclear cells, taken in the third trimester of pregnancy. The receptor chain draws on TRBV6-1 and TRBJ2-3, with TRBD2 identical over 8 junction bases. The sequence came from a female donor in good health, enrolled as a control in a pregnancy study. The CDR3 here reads CASSEAASGSTDTQYF. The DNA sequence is TGTGCCAGCAGTGAAGCGGCTAGCGGGAGCACAGATACGCAGTATTTT.